The entry below describes one T cell receptor beta chain. The data originate from a study of blood T cell repertoires in COVID-19. Study at large: Material from acute and convalescent COVID-19 was sourced from the United States, Italy and Spain. The cDNA or gDNA used as material had been derived from T cells, B-cell-depleted T cells, or PBMCs.

Original data processing: It was from reference gene primer amplification that nucleated cell counts were estimated. Assay: immunoSEQ multiplex PCR; the TCRdb copy retains only in-frame clones and omits some. The V and J calls and clone size are taken from that table; D and trimming were inferred from the DNA. Altogether approximately 37,000 clones are present, about nine tenths being singletons, with the ten largest covering roughly a fifth. The receptor's source is a man in his fifties with active COVID-19. What was sequenced was peripheral blood.

The CDR3 sequence: CATSSPGLAYNEQFF. The CDR3 DNA sequence: TGTGCCACCAGCAGCCCTGGTCTAGCTTACAATGAGCAGTTCTTC. The rearrangement joins TRBV15 to TRBJ2-1; tentatively, D is TRBD2 (5 bases). V was trimmed by 3 bases and J by 4 bases, leaving 13 bases between them. The germline V gene encodes CDR1 LNHNV and CDR2 YYDKDF (reference sequence). This CDR3 comprises 15 residues.